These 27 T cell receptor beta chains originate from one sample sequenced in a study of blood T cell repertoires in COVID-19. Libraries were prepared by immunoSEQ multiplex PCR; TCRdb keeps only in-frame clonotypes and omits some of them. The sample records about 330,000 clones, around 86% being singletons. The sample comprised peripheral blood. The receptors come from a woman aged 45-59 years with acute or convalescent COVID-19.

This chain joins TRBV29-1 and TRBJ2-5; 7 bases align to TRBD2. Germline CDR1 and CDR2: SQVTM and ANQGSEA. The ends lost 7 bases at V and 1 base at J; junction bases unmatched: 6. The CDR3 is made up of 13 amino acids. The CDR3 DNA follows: TGCAGCGGCGAGGGCGGGGGCCAAGAGACCCAGTACTTC. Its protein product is CSGEGGGQETQYF.

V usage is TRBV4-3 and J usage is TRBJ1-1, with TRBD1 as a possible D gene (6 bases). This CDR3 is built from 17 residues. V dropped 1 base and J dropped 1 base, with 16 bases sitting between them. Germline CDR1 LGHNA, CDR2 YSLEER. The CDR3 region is CASSQGGGAGWNTEAFF. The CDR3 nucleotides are TGCGCCAGCAGCCAAGGGGGGGGCGCGGGCTGGAACACTGAAGCTTTCTTT.

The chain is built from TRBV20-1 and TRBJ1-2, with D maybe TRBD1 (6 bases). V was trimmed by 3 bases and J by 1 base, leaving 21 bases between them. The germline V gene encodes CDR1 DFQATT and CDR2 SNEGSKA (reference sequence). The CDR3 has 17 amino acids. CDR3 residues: CSASETYSDRLNYGYTF. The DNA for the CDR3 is TGCAGTGCTAGTGAGACCTATTCCGACAGGCTTAACTATGGCTACACCTTC.

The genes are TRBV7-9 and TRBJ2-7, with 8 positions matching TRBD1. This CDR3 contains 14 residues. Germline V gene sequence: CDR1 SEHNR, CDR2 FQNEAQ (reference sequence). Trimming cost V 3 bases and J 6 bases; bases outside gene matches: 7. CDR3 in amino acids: CASSLIDRGPEQYF. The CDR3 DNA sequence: TGTGCCAGCAGCTTGATCGACAGGGGACCCGAGCAGTACTTC.

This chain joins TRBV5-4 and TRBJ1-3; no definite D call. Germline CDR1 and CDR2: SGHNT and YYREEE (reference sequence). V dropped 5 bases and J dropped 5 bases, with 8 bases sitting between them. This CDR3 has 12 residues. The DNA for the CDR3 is TGTGCCAGCAGTACAGATAGAAACACCATATATTTT. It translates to CASSTDRNTIYF.

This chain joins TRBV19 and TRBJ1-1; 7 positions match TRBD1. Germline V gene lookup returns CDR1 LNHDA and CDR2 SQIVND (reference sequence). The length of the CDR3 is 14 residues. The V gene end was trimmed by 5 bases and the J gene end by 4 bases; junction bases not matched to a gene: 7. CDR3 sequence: CASSQDRVVTEAFF. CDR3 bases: TGTGCCAGTAGTCAAGACAGGGTGGTCACTGAAGCTTTCTTT.

The CDR3 here is CAISEFVGGVDSPLHF. In DNA, the CDR3 is TGTGCCATCAGTGAATTTGTGGGAGGGGTGGATTCACCCCTCCACTTT. The chain has TRBV10-3 and TRBJ1-6; a weak D match, TRBD1 (5 bases). Looked up from germline, CDR1 is ENHRY and CDR2 is SYGVKD. This CDR3 spans 16 amino acids. The V gene lost 3 bases and the J gene lost 8 bases, with 17 bases spanning the gap.

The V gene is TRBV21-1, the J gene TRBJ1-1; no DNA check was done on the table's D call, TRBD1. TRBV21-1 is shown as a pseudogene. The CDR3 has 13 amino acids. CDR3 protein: CASSPRDRVWAFF. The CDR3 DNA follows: TGTGCCAGCAGCCCCCGGGACAGGGTTTGGGCTTTCTTT.

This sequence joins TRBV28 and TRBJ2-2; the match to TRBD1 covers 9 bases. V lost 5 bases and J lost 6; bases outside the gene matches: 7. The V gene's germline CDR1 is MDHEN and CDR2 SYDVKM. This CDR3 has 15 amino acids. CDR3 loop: CASSLRDRVAGELFF. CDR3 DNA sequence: TGTGCCAGCAGTCTGAGGGACAGGGTGGCCGGGGAGCTGTTTTTT. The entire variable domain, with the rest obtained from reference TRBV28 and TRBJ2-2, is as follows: DVKVTQSSRYLVKRTGEKVFLECVQDMDHENMFWYRQDPGLGLRLIYFSYDVKMKEKGDIPEGYSVSREKKERFSLILESASTNQTSMYLCASSLRDRVAGELFFGEGSRLTVL.

CDR3 nucleotide sequence: TGTGCCAGCAGCCACACAGGGTCGGGCTACGAGCAGTACTTC. Amino acids: CASSHTGSGYEQYF. The chain employs TRBV11-3 and TRBJ2-7, with D tentatively TRBD1 (6 bases). V lost 5 bases and J 3 bases, leaving 14 bases between the germline ends. The germline gives CDR1 SGHNT, CDR2 YENEEA. The CDR3 length is 14 residues.

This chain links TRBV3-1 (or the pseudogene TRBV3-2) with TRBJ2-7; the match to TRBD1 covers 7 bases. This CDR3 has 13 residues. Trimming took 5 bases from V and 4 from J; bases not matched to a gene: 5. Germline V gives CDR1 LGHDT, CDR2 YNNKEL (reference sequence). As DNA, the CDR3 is TGTGCCAGCAGCTCGGACAGGATTTACGAGCAGTACTTC. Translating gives CASSSDRIYEQYF.

The CDR3 loop is CASSSRSPTGANTEAFF. In nucleotides, the CDR3 is TGCGCCAGCAGCTCACGTTCCCCGACAGGGGCGAACACTGAAGCTTTCTTT. V is TRBV5-1 and J is TRBJ1-1; 8 nucleotides align to TRBD1. This CDR3 contains 17 residues. The trim removed 3 bases at V and 1 base at J, leaving 11 bases unmatched. CDR1 and CDR2 from the germline V gene are SGHRS and YFSETQ.

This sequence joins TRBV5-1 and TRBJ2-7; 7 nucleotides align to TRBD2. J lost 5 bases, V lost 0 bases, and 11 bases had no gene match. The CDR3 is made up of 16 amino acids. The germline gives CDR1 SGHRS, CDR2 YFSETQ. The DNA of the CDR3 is TGCGCCAGCAGCTTGGTGGTTACTAGCGTCAGCCACGAGCAGTACTTC. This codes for CASSLVVTSVSHEQYF.

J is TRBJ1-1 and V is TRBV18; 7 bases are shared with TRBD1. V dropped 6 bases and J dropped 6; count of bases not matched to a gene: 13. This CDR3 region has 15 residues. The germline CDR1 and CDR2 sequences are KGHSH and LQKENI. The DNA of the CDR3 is TGTGCCAGCTCCATGGGGGCAGGGGGAATGGCTGAAGCTTTCTTT. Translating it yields CASSMGAGGMAEAFF.

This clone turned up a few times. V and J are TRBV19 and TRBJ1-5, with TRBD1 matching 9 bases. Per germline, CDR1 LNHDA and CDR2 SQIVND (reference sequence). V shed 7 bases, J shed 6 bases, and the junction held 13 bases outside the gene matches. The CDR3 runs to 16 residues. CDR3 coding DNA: TGTGCCAGTACCACAAGGCCGGGACAGGGTAGTCAGCCCCAGCATTTT. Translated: CASTTRPGQGSQPQHF.

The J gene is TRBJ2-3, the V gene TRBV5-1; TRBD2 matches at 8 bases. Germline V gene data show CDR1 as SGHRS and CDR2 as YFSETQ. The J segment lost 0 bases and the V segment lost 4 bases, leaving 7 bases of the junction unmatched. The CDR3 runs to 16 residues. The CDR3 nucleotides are TGCGCCAGCAGCGCAACTAGCGGTCCTAGCACAGATACGCAGTATTTT. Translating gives CASSATSGPSTDTQYF.

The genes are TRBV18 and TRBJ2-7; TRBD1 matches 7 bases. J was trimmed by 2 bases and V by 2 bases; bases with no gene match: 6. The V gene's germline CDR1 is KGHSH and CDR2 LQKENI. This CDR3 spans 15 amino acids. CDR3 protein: CASSPNRDSTYEQYF. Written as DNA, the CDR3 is TGTGCCAGCTCACCAAACCGGGACAGCACCTACGAGCAGTACTTC.

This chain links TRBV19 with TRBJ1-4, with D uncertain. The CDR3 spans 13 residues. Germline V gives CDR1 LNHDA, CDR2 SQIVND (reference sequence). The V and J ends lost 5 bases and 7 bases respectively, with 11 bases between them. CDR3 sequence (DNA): TGTGCCAGTAGTCCCCGAGCCGCTGAAAAACTGTTTTTT. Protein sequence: CASSPRAAEKLFF.

CDR3 nucleotide sequence: TGTGCCAGCAGCGAAGAGGGGACTAGCGGGGTGAGCTCCTACAATGAGCAGTTCTTC. It encodes CASSEEGTSGVSSYNEQFF. The rearrangement joins TRBV11-3 to TRBJ2-1; 13 nucleotides align to TRBD2. Germline V gene sequence: CDR1 SGHNT, CDR2 YENEEA. The CDR3 consists of 19 residues. Trimming took 5 bases from V and 0 from J; bases not matched to a gene: 10.

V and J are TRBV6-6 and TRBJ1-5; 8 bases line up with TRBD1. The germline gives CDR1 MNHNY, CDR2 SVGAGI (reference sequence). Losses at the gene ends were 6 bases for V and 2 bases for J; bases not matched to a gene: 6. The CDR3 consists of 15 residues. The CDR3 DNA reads TGTGCCAGCAGGCCAGGACAGGGAGGCAATCAGCCCCAGCATTTT. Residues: CASRPGQGGNQPQHF.

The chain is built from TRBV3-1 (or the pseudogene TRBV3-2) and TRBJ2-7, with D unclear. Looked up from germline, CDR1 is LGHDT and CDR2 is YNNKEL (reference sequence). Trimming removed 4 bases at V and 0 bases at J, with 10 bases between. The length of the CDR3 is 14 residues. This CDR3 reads CASSRASSSYEQYF. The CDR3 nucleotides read TGTGCCAGCAGCCGGGCCTCCAGCTCCTACGAGCAGTACTTC.

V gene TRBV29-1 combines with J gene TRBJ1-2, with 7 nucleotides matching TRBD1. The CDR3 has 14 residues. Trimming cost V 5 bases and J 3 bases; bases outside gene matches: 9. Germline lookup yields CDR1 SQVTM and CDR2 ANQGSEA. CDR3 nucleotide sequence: TGCAGCGTTCTGCCTTTGGGACAGCACTATGGCTACACCTTC. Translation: CSVLPLGQHYGYTF.

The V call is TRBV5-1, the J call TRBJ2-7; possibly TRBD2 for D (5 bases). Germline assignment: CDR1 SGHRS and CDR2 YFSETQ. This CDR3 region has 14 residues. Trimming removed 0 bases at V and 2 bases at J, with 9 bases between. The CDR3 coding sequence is TGCGCCAGCAGCTTGGGGGGAGACCCCTACGAGCAGTACTTC. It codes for CASSLGGDPYEQYF.

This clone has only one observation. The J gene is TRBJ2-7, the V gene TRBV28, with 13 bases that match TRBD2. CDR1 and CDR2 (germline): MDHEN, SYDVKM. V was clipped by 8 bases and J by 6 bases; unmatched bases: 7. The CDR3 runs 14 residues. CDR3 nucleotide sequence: TGTGCCAGCGGACTAGCGGGAGAAGAGGTCGAGCAGTACTTC. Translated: CASGLAGEEVEQYF.

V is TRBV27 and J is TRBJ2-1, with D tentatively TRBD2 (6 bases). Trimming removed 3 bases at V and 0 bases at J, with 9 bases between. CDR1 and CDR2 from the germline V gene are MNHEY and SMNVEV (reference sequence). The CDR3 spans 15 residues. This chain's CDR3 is CASSFAGSSYNEQFF. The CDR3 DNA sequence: TGTGCCAGCAGTTTTGCCGGGAGCTCCTACAATGAGCAGTTCTTC.

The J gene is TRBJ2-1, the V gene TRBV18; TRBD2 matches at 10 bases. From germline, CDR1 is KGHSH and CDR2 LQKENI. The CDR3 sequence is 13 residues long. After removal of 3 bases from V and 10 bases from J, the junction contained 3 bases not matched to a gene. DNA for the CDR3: TGTGCCAGCTCACCCGGGACTAGCGCGGAGCAGTTCTTC. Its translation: CASSPGTSAEQFF.

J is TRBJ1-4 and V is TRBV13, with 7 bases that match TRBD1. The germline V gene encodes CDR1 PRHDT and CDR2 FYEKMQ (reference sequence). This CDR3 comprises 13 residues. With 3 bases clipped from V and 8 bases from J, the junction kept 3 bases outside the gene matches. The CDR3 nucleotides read TGTGCCAGCAGCTTGGGGGACAGAGAAAAACTGTTTTTT. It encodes CASSLGDREKLFF.